This entry lists 6 T cell receptor beta chains sequenced from one sample in a study of blood T cell repertoires in COVID-19. Sequencing used immunoSEQ multiplex PCR; TCRdb keeps in-frame clones, though not all of them. The data show some 110,000 clones, about 89% seen once. The sequencing sample was made of peripheral blood. Receptors were obtained from a man aged 40-49 years with acute or convalescent COVID-19.

The CDR3 spells CASSKEHDRENEKLFF. CDR3 nucleotide sequence: TGTGCCAGCAGCAAAGAGCACGACAGGGAGAATGAAAAACTGTTTTTT. V usage is TRBV21-1 and J usage is TRBJ1-4; the DNA was not used to check the table's D call, TRBD1. TRBV21-1 is given as a pseudogene. The CDR3 has 16 residues.

This rearrangement joins TRBV5-1 to TRBJ2-4, with 10 bases that match TRBD2. CDR1 SGHRS and CDR2 YFSETQ come from the germline V gene. The ends lost 6 bases at V and 8 bases at J; junction bases unmatched: 8. The CDR3 extends over 14 amino acids. CDR3 in DNA: TGCGCCAGCACCCCCGACGGGACTAGCGACATTCAGTACTTC. Protein sequence: CASTPDGTSDIQYF.

This clone was detected a few times. This chain connects TRBV9 to TRBJ1-2; D is undetermined. The CDR3 has 13 amino acids. The V end was cut by 6 bases, the J end by 0 bases, with 9 bases between. Germline V gene sequence: CDR1 SGDLS, CDR2 YYNGEE. CDR3 sequence: CASKAETNYGYTF. In DNA, the CDR3 is TGTGCCAGCAAGGCGGAAACTAACTATGGCTACACCTTC.

The chain links TRBV29-1 to TRBJ1-1; possibly TRBD1 for D (5 bases). Per the germline V gene, CDR1 is SQVTM and CDR2 is ANQGSEA. The ends were cut back, 6 bases at V and 8 bases at J, with 13 bases in the middle. This CDR3 is built from 11 residues. The CDR3 nucleotides are TGCAGCGTCTATGCGGGACGGGAAGCTTTCTTT. Translated, it gives CSVYAGREAFF.

This chain joins TRBV2 and TRBJ1-4; a possible D gene is TRBD1 (6 bases). This CDR3 has 12 residues. Germline CDR1 is SNHLY and CDR2 is FYNNEI. The V end lost 8 bases, the J end lost 8 bases, and 12 bases lay between the germline ends. CDR3 protein: CASGGVGEKLFF. The CDR3 DNA reads as TGTGCCAGCGGGGGCGTGGGAGAAAAACTGTTTTTT.

The chain uses TRBV9 and TRBJ1-3; D uncertain. Looked up from germline, CDR1 is SGDLS and CDR2 is YYNGEE. The CDR3 has 13 residues. V lost 4 bases and J lost 4, with 9 bases in between. Written as DNA, the CDR3 is TGTGCCAGCAGCCCGTACACCGGAAACACCATATATTTT. Its translation: CASSPYTGNTIYF.